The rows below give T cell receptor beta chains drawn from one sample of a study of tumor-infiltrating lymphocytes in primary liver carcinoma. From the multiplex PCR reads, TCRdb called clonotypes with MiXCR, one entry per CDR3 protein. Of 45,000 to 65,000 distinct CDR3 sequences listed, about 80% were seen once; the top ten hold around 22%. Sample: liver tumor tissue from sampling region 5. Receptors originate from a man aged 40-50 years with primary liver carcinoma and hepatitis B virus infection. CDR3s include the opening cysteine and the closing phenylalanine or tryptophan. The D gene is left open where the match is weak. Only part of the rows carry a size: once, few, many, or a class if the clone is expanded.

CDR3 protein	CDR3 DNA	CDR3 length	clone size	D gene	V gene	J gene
CASTSGGISIGARTDTQYF	TGTGCCAGCACCTCTGGGGGAATCTCTATTGGAGCCCGCACAGATACGCAGTATTTT	19	.	.	TRBV11-1	TRBJ2-3
CAISERGANKLRHF	TGTGCCATCAGTGAGCGGGGAGCGAATAAGCTCCGGCATTTT	14	.	.	TRBV10-3	TRBJ1-5
CASRGSYRGETQQF	TGTGCTAGCAGGGGTTCCTACAGGGGTGAGACCCAGCAATTC	14	.	TRBD1	TRBV6-1	TRBJ2-5
CADRTSGRTEQFF	TGTGCCGACAGGACCAGCGGGAGAACTGAGCAGTTCTTC	13	once	TRBD2	TRBV6-2/TRBV6-3	TRBJ2-1
CNVFGQTNYDYTF	TGCAACGTTTTCGGACAGACTAACTATGACTACACCTTC	13	few	.	TRBV29-1	TRBJ1-2
CVASEYSTTSSYNEQFF	TGTGTCGCCAGTGAATATTCTACGACTAGCTCCTACAATGAGCAGTTCTTC	17	.	.	TRBV24-1	TRBJ2-1
CASSTGTGTYSYNEQFF	TGCGCTAGCAGCACAGGGACTGGCACCTACTCCTACAATGAGCAGTTCTTC	17	.	.	TRBV5-1	TRBJ2-1
CASTPNRVGTQYF	TGTGCCAGTACCCCGAACAGGGTTGGGACCCAGTACTTC	13	.	.	TRBV6-6	TRBJ2-5
CASSQDGGGWRGELFF	TGCGCCAGCAGCCAAGATGGGGGGGGATGGCGCGGGGAGCTGTTTTTT	16	.	TRBD2	TRBV4-1	TRBJ2-2
CANTPGGDYNEQFF	TGTGCCAACACCCCCGGGGGGGACTACAATGAGCAGTTCTTC	14	.	TRBD2	TRBV9	TRBJ2-1
CDSSYSASKEAFF	TGTGACAGCAGTTATTCTGCAAGCAAGGAAGCTTTCTTT	13	.	.	TRBV6-5	TRBJ1-1
CARRESSWSSTDTQYF	TGCGCCAGGAGGGAGTCTAGCTGGAGTTCCACAGATACGCAGTATTTT	16	.	.	TRBV5-1	TRBJ2-3
CASSPTVDQPQHF	TGTGCTAGCAGTCCGACCGTAGACCAGCCCCAGCATTTT	13	.	.	TRBV6-5	TRBJ1-5
CVSSPAQVGEIQYF	TGTGTCAGCAGCCCAGCACAGGTGGGGGAGATCCAGTACTTC	14	.	.	TRBV5-4	TRBJ2-5
CASSFPVTSETKNIQYF	TGTGCCAGTAGCTTTCCCGTGACTAGCGAAACCAAAAACATTCAGTACTTC	17	once	TRBD2	TRBV11-1	TRBJ2-4
CIVVGTPGQPQHF	TGCATCGTTGTGGGCACCCCAGGACAGCCCCAGCATTTT	13	.	.	TRBV29-1	TRBJ1-5
CACSLSGRSFHEQFF	TGTGCCTGTAGCCTAAGCGGGAGAAGCTTTCATGAGCAGTTCTTC	15	.	TRBD2	TRBV6-1	TRBJ2-1
CASSFGLRLETLADTRYF	TGCGCCAGCAGCTTTGGACTCCGACTGGAAACCCTAGCAGATACGCGGTATTTT	18	.	.	TRBV5-1	TRBJ2-3
CASSYTQGLESPLLF	TGCGCTAGCAGTTACACACAGGGGCTGGAGTCACCCCTCCTCTTT	15	.	TRBD1	TRBV6-5	TRBJ1-6
CVSSLGDRGNSQYF	TGCGTCAGCAGCCTGGGGGACAGGGGTAATTCCCAGTACTTC	14	.	TRBD1	TRBV5-1	TRBJ2-4
CATTPNHKGSTGELFF	TGTGCCACCACTCCGAACCACAAGGGCAGCACCGGGGAACTGTTTTTT	16	.	.	TRBV24-1	TRBJ2-2
CASSPGTSPDTQHF	TGTGCCAGCAGTCCCGGGACTAGCCCAGATACGCAGCATTTT	14	few	.	TRBV12-3/TRBV12-4	TRBJ1-5
CASSLWAGPYEQHF	TGTGCCAGCAGTCTCTGGGCGGGTCCTTACGAGCAGCACTTC	14	.	.	TRBV6-2/TRBV6-3	TRBJ2-7
CASSESSQGANVLTF	TGTGCCAGCAGTGAATCCTCCCAAGGGGCCAACGTCCTTACTTTC	15	.	.	TRBV6-1	TRBJ2-6
CASSKVLGGGVGAEAFF	TGTGCCAGCAGCAAAGTATTAGGAGGGGGCGTGGGAGCTGAAGCTTTCTTT	17	.	TRBD1	TRBV14	TRBJ1-1
CASSLNPGGMAEEQFF	TGTGCCAGCAGCTTAAACCCGGGGGGGATGGCCGAGGAGCAGTTTTTT	16	once	TRBD2	TRBV7-3	TRBJ2-2
CASSTTPGQGNQPQHF	TGTGCCAGCAGTACAACTCCGGGACAGGGCAATCAGCCCCAGCATTTT	16	many	TRBD1	TRBV12-3/TRBV12-4	TRBJ1-5
CASSLTGTSPLHF	TGTGCCAGCAGTTTAACAGGGACTTCACCCCTCCACTTT	13	.	.	TRBV6-6	TRBJ1-6
CASSREDWAYPPLHF	TGTGCCAGCAGCCGCGAGGACTGGGCCTATCCACCCCTCCACTTT	15	.	.	TRBV11-2	TRBJ1-6
CASSLEWGLLAYNEEFF	TGCGCCAGCAGCTTGGAGTGGGGTCTTCTGGCTTACAATGAGGAGTTCTTC	17	.	.	TRBV5-1	TRBJ2-1
CASSLPGIYQQYF	TGTGCCAGCAGTCTCCCGGGGATATATCAGCAGTACTTT	13	.	.	TRBV6-2/TRBV6-3	TRBJ2-7
CASGLAGGRETQYF	TGTGCCAGCGGTTTAGCGGGAGGACGAGAGACCCAGTACTTC	14	.	TRBD2	TRBV12-3/TRBV12-4	TRBJ2-5
CAGSSGQESQETQYF	TGTGCAGGCAGCTCGGGACAGGAATCCCAAGAGACCCAGTACTTC	15	once	TRBD1	TRBV11-2	TRBJ2-5
CASTAGGQETEYF	TGTGCCAGCACTGCGGGGGGGCAAGAGACCGAGTACTTC	13	.	TRBD2	TRBV12-3/TRBV12-4	TRBJ2-5
CSAHGIRVEYGYTF	TGCAGCGCCCACGGCATAAGGGTAGAGTATGGCTACACCTTC	14	.	.	TRBV29-1	TRBJ1-2
CARSPGETQYF	TGTGCCAGGAGCCCCGGGGAGACTCAGTACTTC	11	.	.	TRBV7-8	TRBJ2-5
CASSQSHREKPSF	TGTGCCAGCAGCCAGTCCCACCGTGAAAAACCGTCTTTT	13	.	.	TRBV4-2	TRBJ1-4
CASSAGLLAVQETQYF	TGCGCCAGCAGTGCCGGGTTACTAGCAGTTCAAGAGACCCAGTACTTC	16	many	.	TRBV10-2	TRBJ2-5
CAIRGQGTNEKLFF	TGTGCCATCAGAGGACAGGGGACTAATGAAAAGCTGTTTTTT	14	.	TRBD1	TRBV5-4	TRBJ1-4
CASSFKASDEKLFF	TGCGCCAGCAGCTTTAAAGCGTCGGATGAAAAACTGTTTTTT	14	many	.	TRBV5-1	TRBJ1-4